The rows below give T cell receptor beta chains drawn from one sample of a study of blood T cell repertoires in COVID-19. The repertoire was sequenced with immunoSEQ multiplex PCR; TCRdb's copy has only in-frame clones and lacks some. The table has hundreds of thousands of clones, approximately 79% seen once. Sequencing was done on a sample of peripheral blood. These receptor sequences come from a woman in her 40s with active or convalescent COVID-19. Both conserved end residues are part of each CDR3. The D gene is left open where the match is weak. Clone size is not always given. Where it is, it says once, few, many or a class for expanded clones.

TRBV28,.,TRBJ2-3,TRBD1,CAGQGADLTDTQYF
TRBV30,.,TRBJ1-2,TRBD1,CAWRPPVGTGHGYTF
TRBV2,.,TRBJ1-6,.,CASRDTTSSYNSPLHF
TRBV19,.,TRBJ2-1,.,CASTSDRRLNNEQFF
TRBV6-5,.,TRBJ2-3,TRBD2,CASSWTSASTDTQYF
TRBV5-4,.,TRBJ1-2,.,CASTPEEGRDGYTF
TRBV19,.,TRBJ1-6,TRBD1,CATGQGADSPLHF
TRBV24-1,.,TRBJ1-5,TRBD1,CATSTPDRVSSNQPQHF
TRBV7-9,.,TRBJ1-1,TRBD1,CASSLGQGATEAFF
TRBV19,once,TRBJ1-4,.,CATSKQGFVEKLFF
TRBV27,.,TRBJ1-1,TRBD1,CASGRQGSVLNTEAFF
TRBV11-2,few,TRBJ1-2,.,CASSPRVNYGYTF
TRBV9,.,TRBJ2-1,.,CASSAAHGGSYNEQFF
TRBV5-1,.,TRBJ2-3,TRBD1,CASSRGDRGSTDTQYF
TRBV19,.,TRBJ1-5,TRBD1,CASGTDRGGQPQHF
TRBV2,few,TRBJ1-1,.,CASSVWARESFF
TRBV25-1,.,TRBJ1-4,TRBD1,CASSRDRDATNEKLFF
TRBV28,.,TRBJ1-6,TRBD1,CASSSGTGNSPLHF
TRBV5-4,.,TRBJ2-3,.,CASSLQKGYGADTQYF
TRBV7-2,few,TRBJ2-7,TRBD1,CASTLTGSYEQYF
TRBV27,.,TRBJ1-2,.,CASSPRHGAYGYTF
TRBV5-1,.,TRBJ1-1,TRBD1,CASSDRQGPNTEAFF
TRBV28,.,TRBJ1-1,.,CASSPIGTEAFF
TRBV11-2,.,TRBJ2-3,.,CASSPDGPGDTQYF
TRBV13,.,TRBJ2-2,TRBD1,CASRQGQGRHTGELFF
TRBV3-1/TRBV3-2,.,TRBJ1-5,TRBD1,CASSQGTARGNQPQHF
TRBV4-1,.,TRBJ1-5,TRBD1,CASSQDGTANQPQHF
TRBV18,.,TRBJ1-1,.,CASSPKGQGEAFF
TRBV4-1,.,TRBJ2-7,.,CASSQESISYEQYF
TRBV3-1/TRBV3-2,.,TRBJ2-5,.,CASSQLTAETQYF
TRBV9,.,TRBJ2-3,.,CASSLSRAGSTDTQYF
TRBV9,.,TRBJ2-3,TRBD1,CASSVTGLGDTQYF